The rows below give T cell receptor beta chains drawn from one sample of a study of T cell changes during pregnancy in multiple sclerosis. Assay used: immunoSEQ multiplex PCR; TCRdb lists only in-frame clones, some missing. The profile shows 61,000 or so clones, just over 90% of them singletons. The specimen comprised CD4+ T cells from peripheral blood mononuclear cells, sampled before pregnancy. These receptors came from a female donor with multiple sclerosis, enrolled in a pregnancy study. The CDR3 runs from the conserved cysteine through the conserved F or W. A D gene is named only where the DNA matches it firmly. Not all rows give a size; the values are once, few, many and, for expanded clones, a class.

>-|TRBJ2-1|-|TRBV4-1
CASSWPAPGSQSEQFF
TGCGCCAGCAGCTGGCCGGCCCCCGGGAGTCAAAGTGAGCAGTTCTTC
>-|TRBJ1-2|-|TRBV11-2
CASSPRSGNGYTF
TGTGCCAGCAGCCCCCGGTCAGGGAATGGCTACACCTTC
>-|TRBJ1-2|TRBD1|TRBV5-1
CASSLGQGARGYTF
TGCGCCAGCAGCTTGGGACAGGGGGCACGTGGCTACACCTTC
>-|TRBJ1-2|-|TRBV10-3
CAISESQGNSYGYTF
TGTGCCATCAGTGAGTCACAGGGAAATTCCTATGGCTACACCTTC
>once|TRBJ2-1|TRBD2|TRBV11-3
CASSGGLLYNEQFF
TGTGCCAGCAGCGGGGGACTACTCTACAATGAGCAGTTCTTC
>-|TRBJ2-1|-|TRBV18
CASSKNTGGDEQFF
TGTGCCAGCTCGAAAAACACGGGGGGCGATGAGCAGTTCTTC
>-|TRBJ1-1|TRBD1|TRBV5-1
CASSLEDRDTEAFF
TGCGCCAGCAGCTTGGAGGACAGGGACACTGAAGCTTTCTTT
>-|TRBJ2-7|TRBD1|TRBV6-5
CASSRPGQGSYEQYF
TGTGCCAGCAGTCGCCCGGGACAGGGTTCTTACGAGCAGTACTTC
>-|TRBJ1-2|TRBD1|TRBV19
CATSVGPGGNYGYTF
TGTGCCACCTCCGTCGGGCCAGGGGGCAACTATGGCTACACCTTC
>-|TRBJ2-3|TRBD2|TRBV28
CASSLGRGVGADTQYF
TGTGCCAGCAGTTTAGGGCGGGGGGTCGGGGCAGATACGCAGTATTTT
>once|TRBJ2-3|-|TRBV5-1
CASSRADTQYF
TGCGCCAGCAGCCGAGCAGATACGCAGTATTTT